Listed below are T cell receptor beta chains from one sample, sequenced in a study of T-cell reconstitution after alpha-beta-depleted transplantation in children. TCRdb used MiXCR to reprocess the PCR reads, holding one entry per CDR3 protein. This table has about 540,000 distinct CDR3 sequences, around 19% appearing once. Sequenced here: PBMCs from the stem cell graft donor, sampled from the stem cell graft. Every receptor here comes from a human donor who donated a stem cell graft to a child with acute lymphoblastic leukemia. Both conserved end residues are part of each CDR3. Each record gives: clone size, V gene, D gene, J gene, CDR3 DNA, CDR3 protein. D genes are given only for firm matches. A clone size is listed for some rows: how often the clone was seen (once, few, many), or a class if it is expanded.

.,TRBV14,.,TRBJ2-3,TGTGCCAGCAGCCCCGCTCAGGTTTGGACAGATACGCAGTATTTT,CASSPAQVWTDTQYF
few,TRBV7-2,TRBD2,TRBJ2-1,TGTGCCAGCAGCTGGGTCCCTAGCGGGTACAATGAGCAGTTCTTC,CASSWVPSGYNEQFF
.,TRBV5-1,TRBD2,TRBJ2-3,TGCGCCAGCAGCCAAGTAGAGTGGCGGGAGGCCTTCACAGATACGCAGTATTTT,CASSQVEWREAFTDTQYF
few,TRBV19,.,TRBJ2-4,TGTGCCAGTGGGGCCGGTTACCACAACATTCAGTACTTC,CASGAGYHNIQYF
.,TRBV25-1,.,TRBJ2-1,TGTGCCAGCAGTTCTGGTTTGGTGGGTGAGCAGTTCTTC,CASSSGLVGEQFF
few,TRBV27,.,TRBJ1-3,TGTGCCAGCAGTTTTACCGCGAGCTCTGGAAACACCATATATTTT,CASSFTASSGNTIYF
few,TRBV12-3/TRBV12-4,.,TRBJ2-3,TGTGCCAGCGGTACGGGAAATACGCAGTATTTT,CASGTGNTQYF
few,TRBV20-1,TRBD2,TRBJ2-1,TGCAGTGCCGCGGGACTAGCGGGAGTAGGCGATGAGCAGTTCTTC,CSAAGLAGVGDEQFF
.,TRBV6-1,TRBD2,TRBJ2-2,TGTGCCAGCGAGGGGACTAGCGGGCCCGCTGCGCTGTTTTTT,CASEGTSGPAALFF
few,TRBV20-1,TRBD2,TRBJ2-7,TGCAGTGCTAGAGATAAACTAGCGGGAGTTCTCTACGAGCAGTACTTC,CSARDKLAGVLYEQYF
few,TRBV4-1,TRBD1,TRBJ1-2,TGCGCCAGCAGCCAAGGATTCGGACAGGGGGAGGGGACCTTC,CASSQGFGQGEGTF
few,TRBV7-3,.,TRBJ2-3,TGTGCCAGCAGCTCAACAGGGTCTATCACAGATACGCAGTATTTT,CASSSTGSITDTQYF
few,TRBV6-5,TRBD1,TRBJ2-7,TGTGCCAGCAGTTACGGTGGGACAGCATACTACGAGCAGTACTTC,CASSYGGTAYYEQYF
few,TRBV11-1,TRBD2,TRBJ2-1,TGTGCCAGCAGCTTAACAGCGGGAGGGTTAGATGAGCAGTTCTTC,CASSLTAGGLDEQFF
.,TRBV11-1,TRBD1,TRBJ2-7,TGTGCCAGCAGCCTGTCGGGGACAGGCGATTCCTACGAGCAGTACTTC,CASSLSGTGDSYEQYF
few,TRBV27,TRBD2,TRBJ2-1,TGTGCCAGCTTCTCGGGGAGGGAGAGCGGGTACAATGAGCAGTTCTTC,CASFSGRESGYNEQFF
.,TRBV28,TRBD1,TRBJ2-2,TGTGCCACCCAAGGTCGGGGACAGGTGGGGAACACCGGGGAGCTGTTTTTT,CATQGRGQVGNTGELFF
.,TRBV7-9,TRBD2,TRBJ2-2,TGTGCCAGCAGCTTAACACTAGCGATCACCGGGGAGCTGTTTTTT,CASSLTLAITGELFF